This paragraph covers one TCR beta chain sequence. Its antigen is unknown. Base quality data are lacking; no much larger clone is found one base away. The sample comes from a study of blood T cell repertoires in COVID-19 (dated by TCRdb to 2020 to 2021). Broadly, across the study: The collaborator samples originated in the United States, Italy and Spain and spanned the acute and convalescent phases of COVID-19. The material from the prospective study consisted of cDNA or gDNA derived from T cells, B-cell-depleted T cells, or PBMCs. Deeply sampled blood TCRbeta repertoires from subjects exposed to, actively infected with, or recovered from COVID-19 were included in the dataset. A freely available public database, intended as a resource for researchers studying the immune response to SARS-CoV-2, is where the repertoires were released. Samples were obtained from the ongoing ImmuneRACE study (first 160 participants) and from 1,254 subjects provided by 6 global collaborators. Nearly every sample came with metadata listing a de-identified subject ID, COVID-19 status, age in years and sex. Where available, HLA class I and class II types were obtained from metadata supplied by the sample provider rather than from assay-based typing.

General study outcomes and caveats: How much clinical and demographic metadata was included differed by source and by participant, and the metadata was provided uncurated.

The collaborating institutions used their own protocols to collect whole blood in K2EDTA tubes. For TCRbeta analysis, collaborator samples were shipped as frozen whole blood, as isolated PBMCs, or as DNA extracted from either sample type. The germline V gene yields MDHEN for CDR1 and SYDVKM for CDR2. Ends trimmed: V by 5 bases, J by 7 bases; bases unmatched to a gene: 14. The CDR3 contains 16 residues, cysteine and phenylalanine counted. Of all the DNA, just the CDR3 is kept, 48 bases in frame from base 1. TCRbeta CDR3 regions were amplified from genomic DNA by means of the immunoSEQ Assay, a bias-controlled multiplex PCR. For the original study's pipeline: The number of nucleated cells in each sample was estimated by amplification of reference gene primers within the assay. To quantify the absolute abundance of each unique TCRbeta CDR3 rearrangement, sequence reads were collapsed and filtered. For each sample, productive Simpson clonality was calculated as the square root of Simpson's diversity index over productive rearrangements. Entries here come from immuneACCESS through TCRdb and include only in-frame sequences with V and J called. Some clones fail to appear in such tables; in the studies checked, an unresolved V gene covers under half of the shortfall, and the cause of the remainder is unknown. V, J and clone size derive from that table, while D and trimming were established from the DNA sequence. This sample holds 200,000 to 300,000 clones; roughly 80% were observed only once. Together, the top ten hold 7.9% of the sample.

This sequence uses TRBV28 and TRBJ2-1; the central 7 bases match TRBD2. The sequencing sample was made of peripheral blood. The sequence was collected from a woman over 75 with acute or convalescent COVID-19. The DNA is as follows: TGTGCCAGCAGTCCCCGACTAGCAGACCTAGGGAATGAGCAGTTCTTC. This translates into CASSPRLADLGNEQFF.